One sample yielded the 10 T cell receptor beta chains listed below, sequenced in a study of T cell responses to AZD1222 COVID-19 vaccine. TCRdb's table, derived via immunoSEQ multiplex PCR, lists solely in-frame clones and lacks some. The sample has about 150,000 clones, approximately 90% seen once. Sequences were derived from peripheral blood, sampled 28 days after the second AZD1222 dose. These receptors all come from an adult who received the AZD1222 COVID-19 vaccine.

The V and J genes are TRBV6-2 or TRBV6-3 and TRBJ2-5; D is perhaps TRBD1 or TRBD2 (6 bases each). Deletions cut 1 base from V and 5 bases from J, with 17 bases between. Germline V gene sequence: CDR1 MNHEY, CDR2 SVGEGT. This CDR3 has 16 amino acids. This CDR3 reads CASSYYDTGAGETQYF. CDR3 nucleotides: TGTGCCAGCAGTTACTACGATACGGGGGCGGGTGAGACCCAGTACTTC.

The gene calls are TRBV4-2 and TRBJ2-7, with a tentative D call TRBD1 (5 bases). V was cut by 4 bases and J by 5 bases, with 18 bases left in between. This CDR3 comprises 15 residues. CDR1 and CDR2 from the germline V gene are LGHNA and YNFKEQ. The CDR3 is CASSRTGRNRHEQYF. CDR3 coding DNA: TGTGCCAGCAGCCGTACAGGTAGGAATCGTCACGAGCAGTACTTC.

This chain links TRBV6-6 with TRBJ2-7; TRBD2 matches 10 bases. This CDR3 contains 14 residues. Germline V gene data show CDR1 as MNHNY and CDR2 as SVGAGI (reference sequence). The V segment lost 3 bases and the J segment 5 bases; nucleotides outside the gene matches: 4. The CDR3 reads CASSYGLAGDEQYF. CDR3 coding DNA: TGTGCCAGCAGTTATGGGCTAGCGGGAGACGAGCAGTACTTC.

V usage is TRBV27 and J usage is TRBJ2-1; D is undetermined. The germline V gene has CDR1 MNHEY and CDR2 SMNVEV (reference sequence). V dropped 7 bases and J dropped 4 bases, with 17 bases sitting between them. There are 15 residues in the CDR3. The CDR3 is CASNQAPLGYNEQFF. In nucleotides, the CDR3 is TGTGCCAGCAACCAAGCCCCTCTGGGATACAATGAGCAGTTCTTC.

As regards this clone: This same CDR3 is encoded by further DNA sequences in the sample. J is TRBJ2-3 and V is TRBV18; D is ambiguous. The CDR3 sequence is 12 residues long. Trimming pared 1 base from V and 5 bases from J, leaving 4 bases between. The V gene's germline CDR1 is KGHSH and CDR2 LQKENI. CDR3 DNA sequence: TGTGCCAGCTCACCACTTGGAGATACGCAGTATTTT. It translates to CASSPLGDTQYF.

The rearrangement links TRBV13 to TRBJ2-3; 7 bases line up with TRBD1. Germline CDR1 and CDR2: PRHDT and FYEKMQ (reference sequence). The J segment lost 3 bases and the V segment lost 5 bases, leaving 8 bases of the junction unmatched. The CDR3 length is 15 residues. CDR3 sequence: CASSPTGERTDTQYF. CDR3 nucleotide sequence: TGTGCCAGCAGCCCTACAGGGGAGCGGACAGATACGCAGTATTTT. The whole variable domain, filled in from reference TRBV13 and TRBJ2-3, reads AAGVIQSPRHLIKEKRETATLKCYPIPRHDTVYWYQQGPGQDPQFLISFYEKMQSDKGSIPDRFSAQQFSDYHSELNMSSLELGDSALYFCASSPTGERTDTQYFGPGTRLTVL.

This chain uses TRBV3-1 (or the pseudogene TRBV3-2) with TRBJ2-1; 13 bases align to TRBD2. The CDR3 runs 18 residues. After removal of 4 bases from V and 1 base from J, the junction contained 7 bases not matched to a gene. CDR1 is LGHDT, CDR2 YNNKEL, per germline (reference sequence). The DNA of the CDR3 is TGTGCCAGCAGCCCGACTGAACTAGCGGGAGGGTCCTACAATGAGCAGTTCTTC. It codes for CASSPTELAGGSYNEQFF.

V is TRBV4-2 and J is TRBJ1-1; unclear D gene. CDR1 is LGHNA and CDR2 is YNFKEQ in the germline V gene. The CDR3 consists of 13 residues. Trimming left V 1 base short and J 0 bases short, with 3 bases between. In DNA form, the CDR3 reads TGTGCCAGCAGCCAAGTGTTGAACACTGAAGCTTTCTTT. Translation gives CASSQVLNTEAFF.

This clone was recorded only once. The chain combines TRBV11-2 with TRBJ2-7, with D maybe TRBD1 (6 bases). The CDR3 is made up of 14 amino acids. Germline assignment: CDR1 SGHAT and CDR2 FQNNGV. Trimming pared 1 base from V and 5 bases from J, leaving 12 bases between. The CDR3 nucleotides read TGTGCCAGCAGCTTAGGTCCAGGGGTGAACGAGCAGTACTTC. It codes for CASSLGPGVNEQYF.

The gene calls are TRBV6-5 and TRBJ1-6; 7 bases agree with TRBD1. Germline V gene lookup returns CDR1 MNHEY and CDR2 SVGAGI. V was pared by 2 bases and J by 7 bases, with 8 bases of the junction left unmatched. This CDR3 has 16 amino acids. The CDR3 here is CASSYGNRDSNSPLHF. CDR3 nucleotide sequence: TGTGCCAGCAGTTACGGAAACCGGGACAGCAATTCACCCCTCCACTTT.